These 8 T cell receptor beta chains were all obtained from the same sample, sequenced in a study of blood T cell repertoires in COVID-19. The repertoire was sequenced with immunoSEQ multiplex PCR; TCRdb's copy has only in-frame clones and lacks some. Here the sample spans some 74,000 clones, approximately 89% being singletons. The source material was peripheral blood. These receptors were collected from an elderly woman with acute or convalescent COVID-19.

The chain uses TRBV20-1 and TRBJ2-7; 8 positions match TRBD2. Trimming cost V 3 bases and J 5 bases; bases outside gene matches: 0. CDR1 and CDR2 from the germline V gene are DFQATT and SNEGSKA (reference sequence). This CDR3 is built from 11 residues. The CDR3 DNA sequence: TGCAGTGCTAGGACTAGCGACGAGCAGTACTTC. It is translated as CSARTSDEQYF.

This chain links TRBV6-2 or TRBV6-3 with TRBJ1-1, with unresolved D. This CDR3 spans 14 amino acids. The germline gives CDR1 MNHEY, CDR2 SVGEGT. The V end lost 6 bases, the J end lost 1 base, and 12 bases lay between the germline ends. The CDR3 here is CASSDLRRNTEAFF. The CDR3 DNA reads as TGTGCCAGCAGCGATTTACGTAGGAACACTGAAGCTTTCTTT.

V usage is TRBV4-3 and J usage is TRBJ1-4, with TRBD1 as a possible D gene (5 bases). The V gene's germline CDR1 is LGHNA and CDR2 YSLEER. Trimming removed 3 bases from V and 7 bases from J, with 15 bases in between. The CDR3 runs 15 residues. The CDR3 region has the DNA TGCGCCAGCAGCCAGGCCTCGTGGACATCTGAAAAACTGTTTTTT. Translated, it gives CASSQASWTSEKLFF.

The table lists this clone with a count of one. This chain joins TRBV10-3 and TRBJ1-2; 7 bases align to TRBD1. Germline lookup yields CDR1 ENHRY and CDR2 SYGVKD. The CDR3 totals 15 residues. V lost 10 bases and J lost 2; bases outside the gene matches: 13. The CDR3 protein is CATREGGQLNYGYTF. Written as DNA, the CDR3 is TGTGCCACCCGAGAAGGGGGACAGTTGAACTATGGCTACACCTTC.

V usage is TRBV9 and J usage is TRBJ1-1; 10 bases align to TRBD1. CDR1 and CDR2 (germline): SGDLS, YYNGEE. The CDR3 sequence is 15 residues long. J was trimmed by 5 bases and V by 3 bases; bases with no gene match: 7. The CDR3 DNA reads as TGTGCCAGCAGCGCCCTGACAGGGGGCATTACTGAAGCTTTCTTT. Translated, it gives CASSALTGGITEAFF.

The rearrangement links TRBV5-1 to TRBJ2-2, with 8 bases lining up with TRBD1. Unmatched junction bases numbered 6, after V lost 3 bases and J lost 5 bases. The germline V gene has CDR1 SGHRS and CDR2 YFSETQ. CDR3 length: 15 amino acids. CDR3 residues: CASSSRQGATGELFF. DNA of the CDR3: TGCGCCAGCAGCTCTCGGCAGGGGGCAACCGGGGAGCTGTTTTTT.

CDR3 nucleotide sequence: TGCGCCAGCAGCTCCGGACAGGGTGATAACAATGAGCAGTTCTTC. This translates into CASSSGQGDNNEQFF. J is TRBJ2-1 and V is TRBV5-1, with TRBD1 matching over 8 bases. Per germline, CDR1 SGHRS and CDR2 YFSETQ. This CDR3 comprises 15 residues. Germline trimming cut 3 bases from V and 5 bases from J; bases unmatched to any gene: 7.

The chain has TRBV6-2 or TRBV6-3 and TRBJ2-3, with a weak D call TRBD2 (5 bases). The CDR3 is 15 amino acids. The ends were cut back, 5 bases at V and 0 bases at J, with 12 bases in the middle. Germline CDR1 and CDR2: MNHEY and SVGEGT. The CDR3 DNA reads as TGTGCCAGCAGTGTGGCCAGCGGTAGCACAGATACGCAGTATTTT. Protein sequence: CASSVASGSTDTQYF.